This is a list of T cell receptor beta chains from one sample in a study of shared clonotypes between healthy human individuals. Assay: immunoSEQ multiplex PCR; the TCRdb copy retains only in-frame clones and omits some. The sample holds about 980,000 clones; approximately 80% are singletons and the top ten take around 1.5%. Sequencing was performed on memory CD4+ T cells sorted from blood. These receptors were obtained from a young man in good health. CDR3s include the opening cysteine and the closing phenylalanine or tryptophan. The D gene is left open where the match is weak. Clone size is shown for a subset of rows, as once, few, many or a class of expanded clone.

cdr3_aa: CASSQSQVF; cdr3_nt: TGTGCCAGCAGTCAATCCCAGGTATTT; v_call: TRBV28; clone_size: few; j_call: TRBJ1-1; d_call: NA
cdr3_aa: CATSRSGTGSAFF; cdr3_nt: TGTGCCACCAGCAGGTCCGGGACAGGTTCAGCTTTCTTT; v_call: TRBV15; clone_size: NA; j_call: TRBJ1-1; d_call: TRBD1
cdr3_aa: CASSYWDRGFGELFF; cdr3_nt: TGTGCCAGCAGTTACTGGGACAGGGGCTTCGGGGAGCTGTTTTTT; v_call: TRBV6-5; clone_size: NA; j_call: TRBJ2-2; d_call: TRBD1
cdr3_aa: CASSLGRGNEKLFF; cdr3_nt: TGTGCCAGCAGCTTAGGGAGGGGTAATGAAAAACTGTTTTTT; v_call: TRBV7-9; clone_size: once; j_call: TRBJ1-4; d_call: NA
cdr3_aa: CASGLVTGSNQPQHF; cdr3_nt: TGTGCTAGTGGTTTAGTCACAGGGAGCAATCAGCCCCAGCATTTT; v_call: TRBV12-5; clone_size: NA; j_call: TRBJ1-5; d_call: NA
cdr3_aa: CASSLSESMNTEAFF; cdr3_nt: TGTGCCAGCAGCTTAAGTGAGAGCATGAACACTGAAGCTTTCTTT; v_call: TRBV7-9; clone_size: NA; j_call: TRBJ1-1; d_call: NA
cdr3_aa: CASSIQTGNYGYTF; cdr3_nt: TGTGCCAGTAGTATACAGACAGGGAACTATGGCTACACCTTC; v_call: TRBV19; clone_size: NA; j_call: TRBJ1-2; d_call: TRBD1
cdr3_aa: CASSIPGTAGAFF; cdr3_nt: TGTGCCAGTAGTATACCCGGGACAGCAGGAGCTTTCTTT; v_call: TRBV19; clone_size: NA; j_call: TRBJ1-1; d_call: TRBD1
cdr3_aa: CASLEGGSGNTIYF; cdr3_nt: TGCGCCAGCCTCGAGGGCGGCTCTGGAAACACCATATATTTT; v_call: TRBV10-2; clone_size: NA; j_call: TRBJ1-3; d_call: NA
cdr3_aa: CASTREGRQPQHF; cdr3_nt: TGTGCCAGCACGAGGGAGGGGAGACAGCCCCAGCATTTT; v_call: TRBV6-1; clone_size: NA; j_call: TRBJ1-5; d_call: NA
cdr3_aa: CASSYNTNTEAFF; cdr3_nt: TGTGCCAGCAGTTACAACACGAACACTGAAGCTTTCTTT; v_call: TRBV6-5; clone_size: NA; j_call: TRBJ1-1; d_call: NA
cdr3_aa: CASSYAGNSPLHF; cdr3_nt: TGTGCCAGCAGCTACGCGGGGAATTCACCCCTCCACTTT; v_call: TRBV7-8; clone_size: NA; j_call: TRBJ1-6; d_call: NA
cdr3_aa: CASSPQGYGYTF; cdr3_nt: TGCGCCAGCAGCCCGCAGGGTTATGGCTACACCTTC; v_call: TRBV7-9; clone_size: NA; j_call: TRBJ1-2; d_call: NA
cdr3_aa: CASSYGTPLYNEQFF; cdr3_nt: TGTGCCAGCAGTTACGGGACGCCACTATACAATGAGCAGTTCTTC; v_call: TRBV6-5; clone_size: NA; j_call: TRBJ2-1; d_call: NA
cdr3_aa: CAWSIRASPDTQYF; cdr3_nt: TGTGCCTGGAGTATCAGGGCCAGTCCGGATACGCAGTATTTT; v_call: TRBV30; clone_size: NA; j_call: TRBJ2-3; d_call: NA
cdr3_aa: CAWRTGYNQPQHF; cdr3_nt: TGTGCCTGGAGGACAGGTTACAATCAGCCCCAGCATTTT; v_call: TRBV30; clone_size: few; j_call: TRBJ1-5; d_call: NA
cdr3_aa: CASSPTGIGYTF; cdr3_nt: TGTGCCAGCAGCCCTACAGGGATCGGCTACACCTTC; v_call: TRBV7-8; clone_size: NA; j_call: TRBJ1-2; d_call: NA
cdr3_aa: CASSIGGYSTDTQYF; cdr3_nt: TGTGCCAGTAGTATTGGGGGATATAGCACAGATACGCAGTATTTT; v_call: TRBV19; clone_size: few; j_call: TRBJ2-3; d_call: NA